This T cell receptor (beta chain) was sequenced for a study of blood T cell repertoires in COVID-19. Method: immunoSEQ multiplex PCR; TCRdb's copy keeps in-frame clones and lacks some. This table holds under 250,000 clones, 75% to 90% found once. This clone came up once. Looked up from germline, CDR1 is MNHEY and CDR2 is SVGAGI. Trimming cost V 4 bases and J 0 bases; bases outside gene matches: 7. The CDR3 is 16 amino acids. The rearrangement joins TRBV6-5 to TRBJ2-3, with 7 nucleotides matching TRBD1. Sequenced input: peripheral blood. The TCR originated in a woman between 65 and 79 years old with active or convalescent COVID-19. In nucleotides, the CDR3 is TGTGCCAGCAGTTTTTCCAACAGGGGAAGCACAGATACGCAGTATTTT. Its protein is CASSFSNRGSTDTQYF.